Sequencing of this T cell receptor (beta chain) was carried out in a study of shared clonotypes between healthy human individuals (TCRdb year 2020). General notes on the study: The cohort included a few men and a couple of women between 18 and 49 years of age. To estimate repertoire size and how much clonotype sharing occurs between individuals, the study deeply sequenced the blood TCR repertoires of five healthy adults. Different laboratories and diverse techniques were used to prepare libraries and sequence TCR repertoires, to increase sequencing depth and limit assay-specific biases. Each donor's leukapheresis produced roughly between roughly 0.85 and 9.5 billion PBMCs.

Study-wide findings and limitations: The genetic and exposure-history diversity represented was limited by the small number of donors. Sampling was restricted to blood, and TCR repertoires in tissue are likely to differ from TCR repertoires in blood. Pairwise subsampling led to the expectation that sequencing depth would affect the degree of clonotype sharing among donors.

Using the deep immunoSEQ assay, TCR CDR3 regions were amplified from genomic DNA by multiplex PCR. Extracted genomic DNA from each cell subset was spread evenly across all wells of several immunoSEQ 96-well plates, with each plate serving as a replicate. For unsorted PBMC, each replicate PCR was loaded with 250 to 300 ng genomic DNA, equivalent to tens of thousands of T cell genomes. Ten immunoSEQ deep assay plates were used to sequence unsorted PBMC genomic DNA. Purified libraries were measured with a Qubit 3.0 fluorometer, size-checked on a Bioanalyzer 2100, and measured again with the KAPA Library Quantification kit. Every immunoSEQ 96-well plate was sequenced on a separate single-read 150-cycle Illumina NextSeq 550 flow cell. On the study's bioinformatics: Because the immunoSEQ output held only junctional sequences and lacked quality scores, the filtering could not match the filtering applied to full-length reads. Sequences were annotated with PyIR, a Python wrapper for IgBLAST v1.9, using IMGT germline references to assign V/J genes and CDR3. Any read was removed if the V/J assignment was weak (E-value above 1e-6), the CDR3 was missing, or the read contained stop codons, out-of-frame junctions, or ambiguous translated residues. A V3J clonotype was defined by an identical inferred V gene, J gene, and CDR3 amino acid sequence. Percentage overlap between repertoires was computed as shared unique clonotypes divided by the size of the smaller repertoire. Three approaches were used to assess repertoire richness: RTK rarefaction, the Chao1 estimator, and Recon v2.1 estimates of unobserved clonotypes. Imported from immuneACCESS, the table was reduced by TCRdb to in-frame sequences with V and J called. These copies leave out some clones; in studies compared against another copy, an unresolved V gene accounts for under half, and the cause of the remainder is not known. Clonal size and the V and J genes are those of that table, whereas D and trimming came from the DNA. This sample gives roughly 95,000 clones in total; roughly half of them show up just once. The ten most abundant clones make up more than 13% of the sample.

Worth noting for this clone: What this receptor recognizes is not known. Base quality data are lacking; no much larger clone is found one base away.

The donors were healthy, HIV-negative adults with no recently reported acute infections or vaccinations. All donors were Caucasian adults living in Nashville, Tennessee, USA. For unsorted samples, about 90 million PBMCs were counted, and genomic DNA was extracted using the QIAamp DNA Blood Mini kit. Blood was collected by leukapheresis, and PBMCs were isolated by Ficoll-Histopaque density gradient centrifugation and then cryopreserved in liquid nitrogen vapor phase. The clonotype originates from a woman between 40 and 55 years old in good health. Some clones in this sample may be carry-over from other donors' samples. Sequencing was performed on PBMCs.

The DNA sequence reads TGTGCCAGCAGAGAAAGCGGGAGAGTCTCCTACGAGCAGTACTTC. Translation gives CASRESGRVSYEQYF. The chain couples TRBV6-1 to TRBJ2-5, with TRBD2 identical over 8 junction bases. The J call may be incorrect, as the DNA end agrees better with TRBJ2-7. CDR1 is given as MNHNS and CDR2 as SASEGT, both from the germline V gene. The cysteine opens and the phenylalanine closes a CDR3 of 15 amino acids. Solely the CDR3 DNA is kept, with 45 bases framed from the first base.